The clone carrying this T cell receptor beta chain was seen a handful of times. Antigen specificity is unknown. PCR involved 60 Vbeta and 13 Jbeta primers. This table comes from immunoSEQ multiplex PCR, and its TCRdb copy is limited to in-frame clones, with some not included. The repertoire has some 140,000 clones, 70% to 90% of them found once; the top ten carry around 6%. This specimen belongs to a study of cytomegalovirus exposure and HLA in healthy donors. The germline gives CDR1 SGHRS, CDR2 YFSETQ. V lost 4 bases and J lost 5; bases outside the gene matches: 6. The CDR3 has 13 amino acids. Study-wide results and limits: The later analysis indicated that the majority of CMV-associated TCR beta chains appeared HLA-restricted. As a later analysis revealed, the rate of TCR association differed by HLA locus, with DRB1 most and HLA-C fewest.

The origin of this receptor is a middle-aged woman in good health and CMV-seropositive. Input material: PBMCs. This chain uses TRBV5-1 with TRBJ2-7; 7 bases line up with TRBD2. CDR3 amino acids: CASSPSGRDEQYF. CDR3 nucleotides: TGCGCCAGCAGCCCCTCGGGGAGGGACGAGCAGTACTTC.